A single sample is the source of the 24 T cell receptor beta chains below, sequenced in a study of naive and memory T cell subsets. Amplification of ligated cDNA took four PCR rounds with SP2 and nested alpha and beta constant primers. MiXCR was run by TCRdb on the 5' RACE reads, yielding one entry per CDR3 protein. This sample has tens of thousands of distinct CDR3 sequences; more than 6.5% occur once, and the top ten carry 15% to 20%. An oligonucleotide containing a UMI was ligated to the 3' end of TCR cDNA. Receptors originate from a female donor in good health.

This clonotype turned up a few times. V usage is TRBV5-4 and J usage is TRBJ2-1, with TRBD1 matching 10 bases. The CDR3 runs to 15 residues. V dropped 6 bases and J dropped 5; count of bases not matched to a gene: 8. Germline V gene data show CDR1 as SGHNT and CDR2 as YYREEE (reference sequence). The CDR3 DNA follows: TGTGCCAGCACCCCGGGACAGGGGCTCAACAATGAGCAGTTCTTC. This codes for CASTPGQGLNNEQFF.

This clonotype was counted at least ten times. V gene TRBV5-1 combines with J gene TRBJ2-5; TRBD1 or TRBD2 may be the D gene (6 bases each). V was trimmed by 4 bases and J by 5 bases, leaving 18 bases between them. The CDR3 spans 15 residues. Germline V lookup: CDR1 SGHRS, CDR2 YFSETQ. The CDR3: CASSPLGQGRETQYF. CDR3 DNA sequence: TGCGCCAGCAGCCCCCTTGGGCAGGGGAGGGAGACCCAGTACTTC.

This clonotype came up a few times. The chain combines TRBV6-5 with TRBJ1-1; D gene ambiguous. The V and J ends lost 5 bases and 8 bases respectively, with 18 bases between them. From germline, CDR1 is MNHEY and CDR2 SVGAGI. This CDR3 spans 14 amino acids. The CDR3 loop reads CASSKLGGLPEAFF. Written as DNA, the CDR3 is TGTGCCAGCAGTAAACTCGGAGGGCTCCCAGAAGCTTTCTTT.

This clonotype occurred many times. The chain carries TRBV20-1 and TRBJ2-1, with D possibly being TRBD2 (6 bases). This CDR3 has 13 amino acids. CDR1 and CDR2 from the germline V gene are DFQATT and SNEGSKA (reference sequence). Trimming took off 6 bases at V and 7 bases at J, with 16 bases between the two ends. CDR3 DNA sequence: TGCAGTGCCCTCTGGGCGGGAAGAAATGAGCAGTTCTTC. This sequence encodes CSALWAGRNEQFF.

J is TRBJ2-1 and V is TRBV12-3 or TRBV12-4, with D possibly being TRBD2 (6 bases). The CDR3 extends over 15 amino acids. V lost 1 base and J 8 bases, leaving 15 bases between the germline ends. CDR3 in DNA: TGTGCCAGCAGTTTAGTCGGAGGGAGAGGCTATGAGCAGTTCTTC. It translates to CASSLVGGRGYEQFF.

The chain is built from TRBV12-3 or TRBV12-4 and TRBJ2-5; no clear D. Trimming pared 3 bases from V and 1 base from J, leaving 12 bases between. This CDR3 spans 15 amino acids. The CDR3 nucleotides read TGTGCCAGCAGTTTGGTAGGCAGGTCCCAAGAGACCCAGTACTTC. Translation gives CASSLVGRSQETQYF.

This clonotype has ten or more counts. The chain combines TRBV29-1 with TRBJ1-1, with D perhaps matching TRBD1 (6 bases). Germline values: CDR1 SQVTM, CDR2 ANQGSEA. This CDR3 is built from 16 residues. Trimming took 4 bases from V and 7 from J, leaving 25 bases between them. Here the CDR3 reads CSVGDIGAERSLEAFF. DNA for the CDR3: TGCAGCGTTGGGGACATCGGGGCTGAAAGGTCCCTTGAAGCTTTCTTT. Full variable domain (outside the CDR3, taken from reference TRBV29-1 and TRBJ1-1): SAVISQKPSRDICQRGTSLTIQCQVDSQVTMMFWYRQQPGQSLTLIATANQGSEATYESGFVIDKFPISRPNLTFSTLTVSNMSPEDSSIYLCSVGDIGAERSLEAFFGQGTRLTVV.

The V gene is TRBV15, the J gene TRBJ2-1, with D maybe TRBD2 (7 bases). The CDR3 consists of 14 residues. Germline CDR1 reads LNHNV; CDR2 reads YYDKDF (reference sequence). V was clipped by 1 base and J by 7 bases, with 11 bases between them. The CDR3 DNA reads TGTGCCACCAGCAGAGGGGGGGGCGGGAATGAGCAGTTCTTC. It specifies CATSRGGGGNEQFF.

V and J are TRBV6-2 or TRBV6-3 and TRBJ2-1; 7 bases are a match to TRBD1. Germline assignment: CDR1 MNHEY and CDR2 SVGEGT. The V and J ends lost 2 bases and 7 bases, in that order; junction bases with no gene match: 5. The CDR3 loop spans 14 amino acids. The CDR3 is CASSYRDSGNEQFF. The CDR3 region has the DNA TGTGCCAGCAGTTACAGGGACAGTGGTAATGAGCAGTTCTTC.

This chain joins TRBV19 and TRBJ2-7, with 9 bases matching TRBD2. Germline V lookup: CDR1 LNHDA, CDR2 SQIVND (reference sequence). Germline trimming cut 6 bases from V and 9 bases from J; bases unmatched to any gene: 9. There are 13 residues in the CDR3. CDR3 region: CASSRGLADPQYF. The CDR3 region has the DNA TGTGCCAGTAGCCGGGGACTAGCAGATCCGCAGTACTTC.

This CDR3 reads CASSVEANRVIFTGELFF. As DNA, the CDR3 is TGTGCCAGCAGCGTAGAAGCTAACAGGGTGATTTTCACCGGGGAGCTGTTTTTT. The chain employs TRBV9 and TRBJ2-2; a possible D gene is TRBD1 (6 bases). Trimming removed 0 bases at V and 4 bases at J, with 19 bases between. The CDR3 sequence is 18 residues long. Per the germline V gene, CDR1 is SGDLS and CDR2 is YYNGEE.

This sequence joins TRBV18 and TRBJ2-1; unclear D gene. CDR1 and CDR2 (germline): KGHSH, LQKENI. CDR3 length: 12 residues. Trimming left V 2 bases short and J 8 bases short, with 7 bases between. The CDR3 spells CASSPNQDEQFF. CDR3 sequence (DNA): TGTGCCAGCTCACCAAACCAGGATGAGCAGTTCTTC. The whole variable domain, filled in from reference TRBV18 and TRBJ2-1, reads NAGVMQNPRHLVRRRGQEARLRCSPMKGHSHVYWYRQLPEEGLKFMVYLQKENIIDESGMPKERFSAEFPKEGPSILRIQQVVRGDSAAYFCASSPNQDEQFFGPGTRLTVL.

This clonotype was picked up many times. This chain joins TRBV5-1 and TRBJ2-3, with 8 positions matching TRBD2. CDR3 length: 14 amino acids. The ends lost 4 bases at V and 2 bases at J; junction bases unmatched: 3. The germline CDR1 and CDR2 sequences are SGHRS and YFSETQ. CDR3 sequence: CASSRTSSTDTQYF. The CDR3, as DNA: TGCGCCAGCAGCCGGACTAGCTCCACAGATACGCAGTATTTT. The variable domain in full, with the rest retrieved from reference TRBV5-1 and TRBJ2-3, is KAGVTQTPRYLIKTRGQQVTLSCSPISGHRSVSWYQQTPGQGLQFLFEYFSETQRNKGNFPGRFSGRQFSNSRSEMNVSTLELGDSALYLCASSRTSSTDTQYFGPGTRLTVL.

The chain uses TRBV25-1 and TRBJ2-1; possibly TRBD1 for D (7 bases). The CDR3 spans 16 residues. Germline lookup yields CDR1 MGHDK and CDR2 SYGVNS. The V end was cut by 5 bases, the J end by 2 bases, with 16 bases between. The CDR3 nucleotides read TGTGCCAGCAGTCCGCGACAGGGAGGCCCCTACAATGAGCAGTTCTTC. Translating it yields CASSPRQGGPYNEQFF. Full variable domain (outside the CDR3, taken from reference TRBV25-1 and TRBJ2-1): EADIYQTPRYLVIGTGKKITLECSQTMGHDKMYWYQQDPGMELHLIHYSYGVNSTEKGDLSSESTVSRIRTEHFPLTLESARPSHTSQYLCASSPRQGGPYNEQFFGPGTRLTVL.

This clonotype was observed a handful of times. V gene TRBV11-1 combines with J gene TRBJ1-1, with 8 nucleotides matching TRBD1. CDR1 is SGHAT and CDR2 is FQDESV in the germline V gene (reference sequence). Trimming removed 2 bases from V and 4 bases from J; junction bases left unmatched: 3. The CDR3 runs 14 residues. The CDR3 here is CASSLRTGSTEAFF. In DNA, the CDR3 is TGTGCCAGCAGCTTAAGGACAGGGAGCACTGAAGCTTTCTTT. The whole variable domain, remainder taken from reference TRBV11-1 and TRBJ1-1, is EAEVAQSPRYKITEKSQAVAFWCDPISGHATLYWYRQILGQGPELLVQFQDESVVDDSQLPKDRFSAERLKGVDSTLKIQPAELGDSAMYLCASSLRTGSTEAFFGQGTRLTVV.

There are many counts of this clonotype. In DNA form, the CDR3 reads TGCGCCAGCAGCTTGCGACTAGCTAGCTCCTACGAGCAGTACTTC. Residues: CASSLRLASSYEQYF. The chain joins TRBV5-1 to TRBJ2-7, with 7 bases matching TRBD2. This CDR3 is built from 15 residues. J gave up 0 bases and V 1 base, and 4 bases lay outside the gene matches. Germline V gene data show CDR1 as SGHRS and CDR2 as YFSETQ.

This clonotype was counted a few times. The chain has TRBV9 and TRBJ2-7; D is undetermined. V was trimmed by 0 bases and J by 3 bases, leaving 7 bases between them. CDR3 length: 13 amino acids. Germline values: CDR1 SGDLS, CDR2 YYNGEE. CDR3 DNA: TGTGCCAGCAGCGTAGCACCCAACTACGAGCAGTACTTC. Encoded protein: CASSVAPNYEQYF.

This sequence joins TRBV28 and TRBJ2-2, with 9 bases aligning to TRBD1. This CDR3 contains 14 residues. CDR1 MDHEN and CDR2 SYDVKM come from the germline V gene. J gave up 6 bases and V 5 bases, and 4 bases lay outside the gene matches. CDR3 in amino acids: CASSGDRGSGELFF. The CDR3 nucleotides are TGTGCCAGCAGTGGTGACAGGGGGTCCGGGGAGCTGTTTTTT.

This sequence joins TRBV12-5 and TRBJ2-2, with TRBD1 matching over 12 bases. In germline, CDR1 is LGHNT, CDR2 FRNRAP. This CDR3 has 15 residues. J gave up 4 bases and V 6 bases, and 3 bases lay outside the gene matches. CDR3 nucleotides: TGTGCTAGTGGCGCGGGACAGGGGGCCACCGGGGAGCTGTTTTTT. Amino acids: CASGAGQGATGELFF.

The chain employs TRBV5-6 and TRBJ1-1; unclear D gene. The length of the CDR3 is 12 residues. Germline CDR1 SGHDT, CDR2 YYEEEE. Trimming took off 4 bases at V and 4 bases at J, with 8 bases between the two ends. The CDR3 coding sequence is TGTGCCAGCAGCGGGAGGATCACTGAAGCTTTCTTT. Amino acid sequence: CASSGRITEAFF.

This clonotype was detected a few times. The chain is built from TRBV5-1 and TRBJ2-3; 9 nucleotides align to TRBD2. Trimming cost V 0 bases and J 5 bases; bases outside gene matches: 7. The CDR3 length is 16 residues. Germline V CDR1 and CDR2: SGHRS, YFSETQ. The CDR3 DNA is TGCGCCAGCAGCTTGGAAGTAGCGGGGGATGGAGATACGCAGTATTTT. Encoded protein: CASSLEVAGDGDTQYF.

This clonotype was observed many times. V gene TRBV29-1 combines with J gene TRBJ2-5; 12 nucleotides align to TRBD2. The germline gives CDR1 SQVTM, CDR2 ANQGSEA. The CDR3 runs to 16 residues. The V gene end was trimmed by 5 bases and the J gene end by 2 bases; junction bases not matched to a gene: 9. CDR3 bases: TGCAGCGTTAGAAGGGGGACTAGCGGGCCTCAAGAGACCCAGTACTTC. The encoded protein is CSVRRGTSGPQETQYF.

This clonotype has more than one count but fewer than ten. CDR3 amino acids: CASSVVSTDTQYF. CDR3 DNA: TGTGCCAGCAGCGTAGTAAGCACAGATACGCAGTATTTT. The chain recombines TRBV9 with TRBJ2-3; D is uncertain. Germline CDR1 and CDR2: SGDLS and YYNGEE. The V end lost 0 bases, the J end lost 0 bases, and 2 bases lay between the germline ends. The CDR3 runs 13 residues.

The chain employs TRBV6-5 and TRBJ1-4; D not resolved. CDR3 length equals 15 residues. The germline V and J ends were trimmed by 8 bases and 8 bases, with 21 bases remaining between them. Germline V lookup: CDR1 MNHEY, CDR2 SVGAGI. The CDR3 region has the DNA TGTGCCAGCCGGTCCCTAGGAGGGTGGTGGGAAAAACTGTTTTTT. This gives the protein CASRSLGGWWEKLFF.